This T cell receptor beta chain was recovered during a study of CD8 T cells in Susac syndrome. Trimming pared 5 bases from V and 5 bases from J, leaving 16 bases between. The CDR3 length is 14 residues. Germline V gives CDR1 LNHDA, CDR2 SQIVND (reference sequence). An amount of RNA that ranged from roughly 0.45 to 1 ug was reverse transcribed with random hexamers. TCRdb used MiXCR to reprocess the immunoSEQ multiplex PCR reads, holding one entry per CDR3 protein. The top ten hold under 0.5% of the sample, which has 65,000 to 90,000 distinct CDR3 sequences, over 85% seen once. Purification of the CD8+ and CD4+ T cells relied on negative isolation, and TEMRA cells underwent FACS enrichment.

This rearrangement joins TRBV19 to TRBJ2-7; unclear D gene. Sequenced material: CD8+ T cells from PBMCs. The sequence was obtained from a human donor with multiple sclerosis. The DNA of the CDR3 is TGTGCCAGTAGTCCATTGGACCCAAGGGACGAGCAGTACTTC. Amino acid sequence: CASSPLDPRDEQYF.